The T cell receptor beta chain under discussion was sequenced for a study of blood T cell repertoires in COVID-19. Study details: Both acute and convalescent COVID-19 samples were obtained from the United States, Italy and Spain. Sample material is recorded as cDNA or gDNA derived from T cells, B-cell-depleted T cells, or PBMCs.

The authors' processing: Reference gene primer amplification gave nucleated cell count estimates. Some clones are missing from TCRdb's copy, which holds only in-frame ones; the method was immunoSEQ multiplex PCR. V and J calls and clone size follow that table, whereas D and trimming were derived from the DNA. The table lists around 170,000 clones, roughly nine tenths of them singletons, with roughly 25% in the top ten. The junction had 8 bases not matched to a gene; V was cut back by 3 bases and J by 6 bases. Germline CDR1 and CDR2: SGHTA and FQGNSA. The CDR3 length is 14 residues. What was sequenced was peripheral blood. The sequence was collected from a man between 60 and 70 years old with acute or convalescent COVID-19. This chain uses TRBV7-2 with TRBJ2-7, with TRBD1 matching over 7 bases. CDR3 nucleotides: TGTGCCAGCAGCTTCGTACAGGGGAGCGGCGAGCAGTACTTC. Amino acids: CASSFVQGSGEQYF.